This TCR beta chain was observed in a study of molecular identifiers for immune sequencing clone quantification. This clonotype was observed many times. TCRdb itself ran the PCR reads through MiXCR, one entry per CDR3 protein. The table has 350,000 or so distinct CDR3 sequences, over 20% seen once; the top ten hold about 0.79%. V dropped 5 bases and J dropped 0 bases, with 7 bases sitting between them. Germline V gene sequence: CDR1 GTSNPN, CDR2 SVGIG (reference sequence). The CDR3 sequence is 12 residues long. Sorting was used to obtain naive CD8 T cells (CD8+CD4-CCR7+CD45RA+). This clonotype originated in a human donor in good health. Some libraries in this study had Jurkat cell RNA spiked in. The genes are TRBV30 and TRBJ1-1; D uncertain. The sample was naive CD8+ T cells from blood, with Jurkat cell RNA spiked in. As to subset: FACS-sorted CD8+CD4-CCR7+CD45RA+ naive T cells. CDR3 residues: CAWGPVNTEAFF. For the CDR3, the DNA is TGTGCCTGGGGCCCGGTGAACACTGAAGCTTTCTTT.